This T cell receptor (beta chain) came from a study of tumor-infiltrating lymphocytes in primary liver carcinoma. Germline DNA was also extracted, and blood RNA was taken from unsorted whole blood. Germline values: CDR1 MNHNS, CDR2 SASEGT. The V segment lost 5 bases and the J segment 5 bases; nucleotides outside the gene matches: 3. The CDR3 covers 14 residues. A primer in the constant region served to generate TCR beta cDNA from about 470 ng of total RNA. Libraries for TCR beta were built through three nested multiplex PCR rounds, which together made up a slightly modified ARM-PCR procedure. For roughly 10 cycles apiece, the opening two PCR rounds ran with TRBV1-TRBV30 forward primers and a C-beta reverse primer. TCRdb recomputed calls from the multiplex PCR reads with MiXCR, one row per CDR3 protein. The table records about 180,000 distinct CDR3 sequences, 50% to 75% of them present only once.

What was sequenced was peripheral blood. V and J are TRBV6-1 and TRBJ1-5, with TRBD1 matching 10 bases. The receptor was isolated from a man aged 35 to 55 with primary liver carcinoma and hepatitis B virus infection. The CDR3 reads CASSLTGGDQPQHF. CDR3 in DNA: TGTGCCAGCAGTCTGACAGGGGGCGATCAGCCCCAGCATTTT.